Each of the 32 T cell receptor beta chains below was sequenced from the same sample in a study of cytomegalovirus exposure and HLA in healthy donors. Assay used: immunoSEQ multiplex PCR; TCRdb lists only in-frame clones, some missing. This table holds about 220,000 clones, approximately 88% found once. Sequencing was performed on PBMCs. These receptors all stem from a woman younger than 45 in good health and CMV-seropositive.

This clone was found once. The V gene is TRBV11-3, the J gene TRBJ2-3, with TRBD2 as a possible D gene (5 bases). The ends were cut back, 4 bases at V and 2 bases at J, with 16 bases in the middle. The length of the CDR3 is 16 residues. Germline assignment: CDR1 SGHNT and CDR2 YENEEA. The CDR3 DNA is TGTGCCAGCAGCTCCCGGACGGGCGGGTCCACAGATACGCAGTATTTT. Translation gives CASSSRTGGSTDTQYF.

This clone was detected a few times. The rearrangement joins TRBV5-1 to TRBJ2-1; D gene uncertain. The CDR3 is made up of 15 amino acids. Germline lookup yields CDR1 SGHRS and CDR2 YFSETQ. The V gene lost 2 bases and the J gene lost 0 bases, with 9 bases spanning the gap. The CDR3 coding sequence is TGCGCCAGCAGCTTTACAGTGAACTCCTACAATGAGCAGTTCTTC. Amino acids: CASSFTVNSYNEQFF.

This chain connects TRBV6-1 to TRBJ1-1, with TRBD1 identical over 10 bases. The CDR3 consists of 15 residues. CDR1 is MNHNS, CDR2 SASEGT, per germline. V lost 6 bases and J lost 4; bases outside the gene matches: 8. The CDR3: CASRKQTGGSTEAFF. CDR3 DNA sequence: TGTGCCAGCAGAAAACAGACAGGGGGCTCCACTGAAGCTTTCTTT.

The chain employs TRBV6-1 and TRBJ2-7; 10 bases map to TRBD1. The CDR3 contains 14 residues. CDR1 and CDR2 from the germline V gene are MNHNS and SASEGT. V lost 5 bases, J lost 5 bases, and 6 bases stayed unmatched. This CDR3 is CASSITGQGNEQYF. CDR3 in DNA: TGTGCCAGCAGTATTACGGGACAGGGGAACGAGCAGTACTTC.

In this sample, this clone turned up once. CDR3: CASSPNIGATQPQHF. The CDR3 nucleotides read TGTGCCAGCAGCCCTAATATTGGGGCGACTCAGCCCCAGCATTTT. The chain carries TRBV11-2 and TRBJ1-5, with D tentatively TRBD1 (5 bases). In germline, CDR1 is SGHAT, CDR2 FQNNGV. There are 15 residues in the CDR3. V dropped 5 bases and J dropped 6 bases, with 17 bases sitting between them.

The DNA for the CDR3 is TGCGCCAGCAGCTTGTACGGCTACGAGCAGTACTTC. Amino acids: CASSLYGYEQYF. The chain combines TRBV5-1 with TRBJ2-7; D ambiguous. Trimming removed 1 base from V and 3 bases from J, with 5 bases in between. The CDR3 is 12 residues long. CDR1 is SGHRS, CDR2 YFSETQ, per germline. Full variable domain (missing parts from reference TRBV5-1 and TRBJ2-7): KAGVTQTPRYLIKTRGQQVTLSCSPISGHRSVSWYQQTPGQGLQFLFEYFSETQRNKGNFPGRFSGRQFSNSRSEMNVSTLELGDSALYLCASSLYGYEQYFGPGTRLTVT.

The table lists this clone with a few counts. The V gene is TRBV9, the J gene TRBJ1-5; D is perhaps TRBD1 (6 bases). Germline V CDR1 and CDR2: SGDLS, YYNGEE. The CDR3 sequence is 15 residues long. The germline V and J ends were trimmed by 0 bases and 5 bases, with 12 bases remaining between them. The DNA for the CDR3 is TGTGCCAGCAGCGTAGGTTGGCAGGGGTATCAGCCCCAGCATTTT. This translates into CASSVGWQGYQPQHF.

The rearrangement links TRBV11-2 to TRBJ1-1; D is ambiguous. V dropped 0 bases and J dropped 5 bases, with 7 bases sitting between them. CDR1 and CDR2 (germline): SGHAT, FQNNGV. CDR3 length: 13 amino acids. The CDR3 DNA sequence: TGTGCCAGCAGCTTAGAGACGTTGACTGAAGCTTTCTTT. Its protein is CASSLETLTEAFF.

The chain recombines TRBV30 with TRBJ1-1; 8 bases agree with TRBD1. After removal of 5 bases from V and 2 bases from J, the junction contained 16 bases not matched to a gene. CDR3 size: 17 residues. Germline V gene data show CDR1 as GTSNPN and CDR2 as SVGIG (reference sequence). CDR3 nucleotide sequence: TGTGCCTGGGTACCTACACCAGGGGGCTGGGGAAACACTGAAGCTTTCTTT. Translated, it gives CAWVPTPGGWGNTEAFF.

The chain has TRBV27 and TRBJ2-5, with 7 positions matching TRBD1. CDR1 is MNHEY and CDR2 is SMNVEV in the germline V gene (reference sequence). Trimming at V came to 5 bases and at J to 1 base, leaving 10 bases not matched to a gene. The CDR3 totals 16 residues. CDR3: CASSPTTGKLQETQYF. CDR3 in DNA: TGTGCCAGCAGTCCAACGACAGGGAAGCTCCAAGAGACCCAGTACTTC.

The chain has TRBV28 and TRBJ2-1; 9 nucleotides align to TRBD2. The CDR3 is 15 amino acids. CDR1 MDHEN and CDR2 SYDVKM come from the germline V gene. Unmatched junction bases numbered 2, after V lost 5 bases and J lost 0 bases. CDR3 loop: CASSHSGSSYNEQFF. The CDR3 nucleotides read TGTGCCAGCAGTCATAGCGGGAGCTCCTACAATGAGCAGTTCTTC.

This clone was recorded once. Other DNA sequences in the sample encode the same CDR3. The chain carries TRBV5-6 and TRBJ2-7; D unclear. V was clipped by 5 bases and J by 3 bases, with 6 bases between them. The CDR3 consists of 11 residues. Germline assignment: CDR1 SGHDT and CDR2 YYEEEE. CDR3 nucleotides: TGTGCCAGCAGTTCAAGCTACGAGCAGTACTTC. As protein: CASSSSYEQYF.

The genes are TRBV13 and TRBJ1-1; 8 nucleotides agree with TRBD1. V lost 3 bases to trimming and J lost 5 bases; unmatched junction nucleotides: 2. The CDR3 is 13 amino acids. Germline V gene lookup returns CDR1 PRHDT and CDR2 FYEKMQ (reference sequence). The CDR3: CASSLTGDTEAFF. The CDR3 region has the DNA TGTGCCAGCAGCTTGACAGGGGATACTGAAGCTTTCTTT.

The V and J genes are TRBV4-3 and TRBJ2-7; TRBD2 matches 8 bases. V trimming: 0 bases; J trimming: 1 base; junction bases outside the gene matches: 5. Germline V gene lookup returns CDR1 LGHNA and CDR2 YSLEER. The CDR3 consists of 16 residues. CDR3 DNA: TGCGCCAGCAGCCAAGATTGGGCTAGCGGGTCCTACGAGCAGTACTTC. Amino acid sequence: CASSQDWASGSYEQYF.

The chain uses TRBV27 and TRBJ1-5, with D tentatively TRBD1 (6 bases). Germline V lookup: CDR1 MNHEY, CDR2 SMNVEV (reference sequence). This CDR3 contains 13 residues. V was trimmed by 8 bases and J by 2 bases, leaving 10 bases between them. The CDR3 region has the DNA TGTGCCAGCGGCCACAGGGGCAATCAGCCCCAGCATTTT. Amino acids: CASGHRGNQPQHF.

The chain couples TRBV7-8 to TRBJ2-7, with 7 bases matching TRBD2. Looked up from germline, CDR1 is SGHVS and CDR2 is FQNEAQ. V shed 6 bases and J 2 bases; nucleotides not matched to a gene: 7. The CDR3 contains 14 residues. This CDR3 reads CASSLIRGAYEQYF. CDR3 sequence (DNA): TGTGCCAGCAGTCTAATACGGGGGGCCTACGAGCAGTACTTC.

This sequence joins TRBV18 and TRBJ1-2, with 7 bases identical to TRBD1. CDR3 length equals 13 residues. V lost 6 bases to trimming and J lost 4 bases; unmatched junction nucleotides: 5. Per germline, CDR1 KGHSH and CDR2 LQKENI. The CDR3 protein is CASSSDRPYGYTF. In DNA, the CDR3 is TGTGCCAGCTCCTCGGACAGGCCCTATGGCTACACCTTC.

The gene calls are TRBV19 and TRBJ1-1; the match to TRBD1 covers 8 bases. V gave up 1 base and J gave up 8 bases; unmatched junction bases: 6. Germline CDR1 reads LNHDA; CDR2 reads SQIVND (reference sequence). CDR3 length equals 14 residues. The CDR3 region is CASSIGLDREEAFF. DNA of the CDR3: TGTGCCAGTAGTATAGGCCTGGACAGGGAGGAAGCTTTCTTT. Looking up the rest from reference TRBV19 and TRBJ1-1 gives the full variable domain: DGGITQSPKYLFRKEGQNVTLSCEQNLNHDAMYWYRQDPGQGLRLIYYSQIVNDFQKGDIAEGYSVSREKKESFPLTVTSAQKNPTAFYLCASSIGLDREEAFFGQGTRLTVV.

The V gene is TRBV5-4, the J gene TRBJ1-1, with 7 bases matching TRBD1. The CDR3 has 13 amino acids. In germline, CDR1 is SGHNT, CDR2 YYREEE (reference sequence). Trimming cost V 4 bases and J 2 bases; bases outside gene matches: 2. The CDR3 region has the DNA TGTGCCAGCAGCCGGGACAGCAACACTGAAGCTTTCTTT. Amino acid sequence: CASSRDSNTEAFF. The whole variable domain, remainder taken from reference TRBV5-4 and TRBJ1-1, is ETGVTQSPTHLIKTRGQQVTLRCSSQSGHNTVSWYQQALGQGPQFIFQYYREEENGRGNFPPRFSGLQFPNYSSELNVNALELDDSALYLCASSRDSNTEAFFGQGTRLTVV.

The J gene is TRBJ2-3, the V gene TRBV27; the D is unclear. Germline CDR1 MNHEY, CDR2 SMNVEV (reference sequence). V lost 5 bases and J 2 bases, leaving 11 bases between the germline ends. This CDR3 contains 14 residues. The CDR3 DNA reads as TGTGCCAGCAGTCGCCCCAGCCTCACAGATACGCAGTATTTT. Amino acid sequence: CASSRPSLTDTQYF.

This clone was recorded only once. The chain is built from TRBV7-9 and TRBJ1-1; D unresolved. Germline V lookup: CDR1 SEHNR, CDR2 FQNEAQ (reference sequence). V shed 2 bases and J shed 3 bases, with 4 bases lying between them. CDR3 size: 12 residues. CDR3 nucleotide sequence: TGTGCCAGCAGCTTATTGGACACTGAAGCTTTCTTT. The encoded protein is CASSLLDTEAFF.

The chain combines TRBV7-2 with TRBJ1-5; no definite D call. Germline CDR1 and CDR2: SGHTA and FQGNSA. The CDR3 covers 16 residues. The V gene lost 3 bases and the J gene lost 3 bases, with 15 bases spanning the gap. In nucleotides, the CDR3 is TGTGCCAGCAGCTTGGGTGAAGCGGGGATCAATCAGCCCCAGCATTTT. It yields the protein CASSLGEAGINQPQHF.

This chain uses TRBV6-1 with TRBJ1-2, with 7 bases fitting TRBD1. CDR1 and CDR2 from the germline V gene are MNHNS and SASEGT. V lost 4 bases and J lost 7; bases outside the gene matches: 9. This CDR3 has 14 residues. The DNA of the CDR3 is TGTGCCAGCAGTGCCTGGGACAGATCTATTGGCTACACCTTC. It specifies CASSAWDRSIGYTF.

The V gene is TRBV19, the J gene TRBJ2-7; 13 nucleotides agree with TRBD2. The CDR3 runs to 16 residues. J was trimmed by 5 bases and V by 4 bases; bases with no gene match: 8. From germline, CDR1 is LNHDA and CDR2 SQIVND (reference sequence). CDR3 in DNA: TGTGCCAGTAGTAGGGGCTTCGGACTAGCGGGAGACGAGCAGTACTTC. This gives the protein CASSRGFGLAGDEQYF.

The chain is built from TRBV6-5 and TRBJ2-1; 15 bases align to TRBD2. The CDR3 is 13 residues long. Unmatched junction bases numbered 3, after V lost 8 bases and J lost 10 bases. CDR1 MNHEY and CDR2 SVGAGI come from the germline V gene. The CDR3 protein is CASRTSGREEQFF. Here the CDR3 DNA reads TGTGCCAGCCGGACTAGCGGGAGGGAGGAGCAGTTCTTC.

The genes are TRBV6-6 and TRBJ1-3; no reliable D call. CDR1 and CDR2 (germline): MNHNY, SVGAGI (reference sequence). The germline V and J ends were trimmed by 8 bases and 0 bases, with 8 bases remaining between them. This CDR3 is built from 13 residues. Here the CDR3 reads CASLLSSGNTIYF. For the CDR3, the DNA is TGTGCCAGCCTACTTAGCTCTGGAAACACCATATATTTT.

The chain couples TRBV7-9 to TRBJ2-5; a possible D gene is TRBD1 (6 bases). The CDR3 is 14 amino acids. Germline loops: CDR1 SEHNR, CDR2 FQNEAQ (reference sequence). Trimming removed 3 bases from V and 3 bases from J, with 11 bases in between. Written as DNA, the CDR3 is TGTGCCAGCAGCTTCAGGGGTATCGAAGAGACCCAGTACTTC. Amino acid sequence: CASSFRGIEETQYF.

This chain connects TRBV29-1 to TRBJ1-1; D is undetermined. This CDR3 comprises 14 residues. Trimming took 1 base from V and 0 from J, leaving 9 bases between them. CDR1 is SQVTM and CDR2 is ANQGSEA in the germline V gene. CDR3 loop: CSVEGAQVNTEAFF. The CDR3, as DNA: TGCAGCGTTGAAGGGGCCCAGGTGAACACTGAAGCTTTCTTT.

This rearrangement joins TRBV28 to TRBJ2-7; D is unclear. In germline, CDR1 is MDHEN, CDR2 SYDVKM. The V and J ends lost 5 bases and 4 bases respectively, with 6 bases between them. The CDR3 runs to 11 residues. CDR3 nucleotides: TGTGCCAGCAGTGTAGGGTACGAGCAGTACTTC. Protein product: CASSVGYEQYF.

This chain joins TRBV19 and TRBJ2-7, with no clear D. V gave up 5 bases and J gave up 1 base, with 6 bases separating them. From germline, CDR1 is LNHDA and CDR2 SQIVND (reference sequence). This CDR3 is built from 12 residues. CDR3 protein: CASSSESYEQYF. As DNA, the CDR3 is TGTGCCAGTAGTTCAGAATCCTACGAGCAGTACTTC.

This chain uses TRBV10-3 with TRBJ2-7; unclear D gene. The germline V and J ends were trimmed by 4 bases and 0 bases, with 7 bases remaining between them. This CDR3 is built from 13 residues. CDR1 and CDR2 from the germline V gene are ENHRY and SYGVKD. As DNA, the CDR3 is TGTGCCATCAGTGGGCAGATCTCCTACGAGCAGTACTTC. It specifies CAISGQISYEQYF.

The rearrangement links TRBV7-9 to TRBJ1-1, with unresolved D. This CDR3 comprises 15 residues. The V end was cut by 4 bases, the J end by 1 base, with 13 bases between. Germline V gives CDR1 SEHNR, CDR2 FQNEAQ (reference sequence). Here the CDR3 reads CASSYPEATNTEAFF. CDR3 bases: TGTGCCAGCAGCTATCCCGAGGCCACGAACACTGAAGCTTTCTTT.